Below, one T cell receptor (beta chain) is given with its context. The specificity of this receptor is unknown. No base quality information exists; no much larger clone differs at one position. Using the deep immunoSEQ assay, TCR CDR3 regions were amplified from genomic DNA by multiplex PCR. Genomic DNA extracted from each cell subset was distributed evenly over all wells of several immunoSEQ 96-well plates, and each plate served as one replicate. For unsorted PBMC, about 300 ng genomic DNA, equal to approximately 30,000 T cell genomes, was loaded into each replicate PCR. Genomic DNA from unsorted PBMC was sequenced over ten immunoSEQ deep assay plates. Purified libraries were measured with a Qubit 3.0 fluorometer, size-checked on a Bioanalyzer 2100, and measured again with the KAPA Library Quantification kit. Each immunoSEQ 96-well plate was sequenced on its own single-read 150-cycle Illumina NextSeq 550 flow cell. In the authors' own workflow: The immunoSEQ output contained only junctional sequences without quality scores, so filtering could not match that applied to full-length reads. Sequences were annotated with PyIR, a Python wrapper for IgBLAST v1.9, using IMGT germline references to assign V/J genes and CDR3. Reads were removed for weak V/J assignments (E-value above 1e-6), missing CDR3, stop codons, out-of-frame junctions, or ambiguous translated residues. V3J clonotypes were defined as sequences sharing an identical inferred V gene, J gene, and CDR3 amino acid sequence. To compute the percentage overlap between repertoires, the number of shared unique clonotypes was divided by the size of the smaller repertoire. Three approaches were used to assess repertoire richness: RTK rarefaction, the Chao1 estimator, and Recon v2.1 estimates of unobserved clonotypes. Sourced from immuneACCESS, this table was stored by TCRdb with only in-frame sequences that have V and J called. A share of the clones is absent; for the studies checked, an unresolved V gene accounts for under half, and the remainder has no known explanation. D and trimming were read from the DNA, whereas the V and J calls and clone size are those reported in that table. The sample table lists roughly 490,000 clones, around 79% of them with a count of one. Around 12% of the sample belongs to the ten largest clones.

The donors were healthy, HIV-negative adults with no recently reported acute infections or vaccinations. Only Caucasian adults living in Nashville, Tennessee, USA were represented among the donors. In the unsorted samples, some 100 million PBMCs were counted, and genomic DNA was extracted using the QIAamp DNA Blood Mini kit. After blood collection by leukapheresis, PBMCs were isolated using Ficoll-Histopaque density gradient centrifugation and then cryopreserved in the vapor phase of liquid nitrogen. The CDR3 numbers 11 residues from cysteine through phenylalanine. Left in the record is the CDR3 DNA by itself, 33 bases read in frame from the first base. The CDR1 and CDR2 encoded by the germline V gene are MDHEN and SYDVKM. V and J are truncated by 2 bases and 10 bases respectively, leaving an intervening sequence of 6 bases. The source of the sample is a study of shared clonotypes between healthy human individuals (dated by TCRdb to 2018 to 2020). A note on the overall study: A couple of women and a few men aged 18 to 49 years were included in the cohort. To estimate repertoire size and how much clonotypes are shared between individuals, the study performed deep sequencing of blood TCR repertoires from about 5 healthy adults. Different laboratories and diverse techniques were used to prepare libraries and sequence TCR repertoires, to increase sequencing depth and limit assay-specific biases. Each donor's leukapheresis produced roughly between about 0.8 and 10 billion PBMCs. Points the paper makes about the study in general: Sampling was restricted to blood, and TCR repertoires in tissue are likely to differ from TCR repertoires in blood. Because the study included only a small number of donors, the genetic and exposure-history diversity represented was limited. Based on pairwise subsampling, the degree of clonotype sharing among donors was expected to be affected by sequencing depth.

The chain is encoded by TRBV28 joined to TRBJ2-1; too little of a D gene remains to name it. The receptor was isolated from a woman aged 35 to 49 in good health. Some clones in this sample may be carry-over from other donors' samples. The specimen sequenced was PBMCs. DNA sequence: TGTGCCAGCAGTTTAATGCGGGAGCAGTTCTTC. The encoded protein is CASSLMREQFF.